One and the same sample provided the 27 T cell receptor beta chains below, sequenced in a study of T cell responses to AZD1222 COVID-19 vaccine. TCRdb keeps only in-frame clones here, not all; method: immunoSEQ multiplex PCR. The sample holds 95,000 to 110,000 clones; 80% to 95% are singletons and the top ten take 8% to 10%. The material sequenced was peripheral blood, taken 28 days after the second AZD1222 dose. These TCRs come from an adult who received the AZD1222 COVID-19 vaccine.

The genes are TRBV19 and TRBJ1-6; the D gene is possibly TRBD1 (5 bases). The CDR3 runs 17 residues. V dropped 3 bases and J dropped 5 bases, with 17 bases sitting between them. Germline CDR1 LNHDA, CDR2 SQIVND (reference sequence). CDR3 nucleotides: TGTGCCAGTAGTATCAGGTCGGGGGACGGACATAATTCACCCCTCCACTTT. It specifies CASSIRSGDGHNSPLHF.

V and J are TRBV7-2 and TRBJ1-2, with a weak D call TRBD1 (5 bases). V lost 5 bases to trimming and J lost 0 bases, with 19 bases between them. The CDR3 totals 17 residues. Germline CDR1 and CDR2: SGHTA and FQGNSA. The CDR3 protein is CASSAGHLPIANYGYTF. Written as DNA, the CDR3 is TGTGCCAGCAGCGCAGGACACCTCCCCATAGCTAACTATGGCTACACCTTC.

V is TRBV29-1 and J is TRBJ2-1; TRBD2 might be the D (7 bases). The V and J ends lost 8 bases and 4 bases respectively, with 21 bases between them. Germline CDR1 SQVTM, CDR2 ANQGSEA. The CDR3 extends over 15 amino acids. Here the CDR3 DNA reads TGCAGCTCTACTGGGGGGGGCTCTCTTTACAATGAGCAGTTCTTC. It translates to CSSTGGGSLYNEQFF.

The chain joins TRBV24-1 to TRBJ1-2; no clear D. This CDR3 region has 13 residues. V was clipped by 0 bases and J by 12 bases, with 13 bases between them. Germline CDR1 is KGHDR and CDR2 is SFDVKD. The CDR3 protein is CATSDLSGIKDTF. Here the CDR3 DNA reads TGTGCCACCAGTGATTTGAGTGGAATAAAGGACACCTTC.

The CDR3 loop reads CASSPGTGSNSNQPQHF. CDR3 sequence (DNA): TGTGCCAGCAGTCCCGGGACAGGGTCAAATAGCAATCAGCCCCAGCATTTT. The J gene is TRBJ1-5, the V gene TRBV6-6, with TRBD1 identical over 9 bases. Unmatched junction bases numbered 8, after V lost 5 bases and J lost 0 bases. The CDR3 is 17 amino acids. CDR1 is MNHNY, CDR2 SVGAGI, per germline (reference sequence).

The chain employs TRBV6-1 and TRBJ2-3; no definite D call. Trimming pared 4 bases from V and 0 bases from J, leaving 14 bases between. This CDR3 spans 16 amino acids. Germline V gives CDR1 MNHNS, CDR2 SASEGT. CDR3 region: CASSARAASSTDTQYF. The CDR3 nucleotides are TGTGCCAGCAGTGCACGGGCAGCCTCTAGCACAGATACGCAGTATTTT.

The chain carries TRBV30 and TRBJ1-3; perhaps TRBD1 as D (5 bases). CDR1 GTSNPN and CDR2 SVGIG come from the germline V gene (reference sequence). V lost 3 bases and J lost 4, with 13 bases in between. The CDR3 is made up of 14 amino acids. CDR3 in amino acids: CAWSPDGAGNTIYF. The CDR3 DNA reads as TGTGCCTGGAGCCCAGATGGGGCGGGAAACACCATATATTTT.

This clone came up once. J is TRBJ2-3 and V is TRBV24-1; 11 positions match TRBD2. Germline loops: CDR1 KGHDR, CDR2 SFDVKD. The CDR3 is 17 residues long. With V trimmed by 6 bases and J by 0 bases, 7 bases remained unmatched. The CDR3 loop is CATSLGSGGASTDTQYF. In DNA, the CDR3 is TGTGCCACCAGTTTGGGTAGCGGGGGGGCCAGCACAGATACGCAGTATTTT.

J is TRBJ2-7 and V is TRBV30; 7 positions match TRBD1. CDR1 GTSNPN and CDR2 SVGIG come from the germline V gene (reference sequence). The CDR3 runs to 13 residues. Losses at the gene ends were 6 bases for V and 4 bases for J; bases not matched to a gene: 9. The CDR3 loop reads CACGFKGAYEQYF. The CDR3 DNA reads as TGTGCCTGTGGGTTTAAGGGGGCTTACGAGCAGTACTTC.

This clone was picked up one time. The rearrangement uses TRBV5-1 and TRBJ1-1; D remains ambiguous. The V end was cut by 5 bases, the J end by 5 bases, with 13 bases between. Germline-derived CDR1 and CDR2 are SGHRS and YFSETQ. The CDR3 loop spans 13 amino acids. The CDR3: CASSFDTVTEAFF. CDR3 bases: TGCGCCAGCAGTTTCGACACTGTAACTGAAGCTTTCTTT.

This chain uses TRBV19 with TRBJ1-5; no clear D. CDR1 and CDR2 from the germline V gene are LNHDA and SQIVND (reference sequence). Between the trimmed V and J ends, which lost 7 bases and 0 bases, there was a span of 16 bases. This CDR3 contains 16 residues. The CDR3 bases are TGTGCCAGTACCCATAGCCGGGTTTATAGCAATCAGCCCCAGCATTTT. Its translation: CASTHSRVYSNQPQHF.

The chain is built from TRBV24-1 and TRBJ1-2, with a weak D call TRBD1 (6 bases). Trimming took off 4 bases at V and 7 bases at J, with 12 bases between the two ends. From germline, CDR1 is KGHDR and CDR2 SFDVKD. This CDR3 spans 13 amino acids. In nucleotides, the CDR3 is TGTGCCACCAGTGACCCTAACAGGGTTGGCTACACCTTC. Amino acids: CATSDPNRVGYTF.

This sequence joins TRBV2 and TRBJ1-6; a weak D match, TRBD1 (5 bases). V dropped 1 base and J dropped 6 bases, with 10 bases sitting between them. CDR1 SNHLY and CDR2 FYNNEI come from the germline V gene. The CDR3 length is 15 residues. The CDR3 DNA sequence: TGTGCCAGCAGTGAAGAGGCGGGGCCTAATTCACCCCTCCACTTT. Its protein is CASSEEAGPNSPLHF.

With regard to this clone: The same CDR3 is also encoded by other DNA sequences in this sample. The chain combines TRBV6-5 with TRBJ1-2, with D tentatively TRBD1 (5 bases). CDR1 and CDR2 (germline): MNHEY, SVGAGI. Trimming shortened V by 6 bases and J by 4 bases, and 12 bases separated the two germline ends. The CDR3 extends over 13 amino acids. CDR3 in DNA: TGTGCCAGCAGCCCCCCGGGGGGCTATGGCTACACCTTC. As protein: CASSPPGGYGYTF.

The chain employs TRBV5-5 and TRBJ1-2, with D tentatively TRBD1 (5 bases). CDR3 size: 13 residues. V lost 4 bases and J 6 bases, leaving 13 bases between the germline ends. Looked up from germline, CDR1 is SGHKS and CDR2 is YYEKEE (reference sequence). In DNA form, the CDR3 reads TGTGCCAGCAGCCGGGACCGGCCTGATGGCTACACCTTC. This gives the protein CASSRDRPDGYTF.

This chain connects TRBV6-5 to TRBJ1-3; 8 bases are shared with TRBD1. Trimming at V came to 8 bases and at J to 0 bases, leaving 6 bases not matched to a gene. The CDR3 extends over 15 amino acids. Germline V gene sequence: CDR1 MNHEY, CDR2 SVGAGI. CDR3 protein: CASGQGWSSGNTIYF. CDR3 bases: TGTGCCAGCGGACAGGGTTGGAGCTCTGGAAACACCATATATTTT.

Concerning this clone itself: A junction end diverges from the germline sequence, so it may reflect a read error. This chain uses TRBV18 with TRBJ1-1, with a tentative D call TRBD1 (6 bases). This CDR3 is built from 16 residues. CDR1 is KGHSH and CDR2 is LQKENI in the germline V gene. In DNA, the CDR3 is TGTGCCAGCTCGCCACAGGGAACTTTTGACAACCCTGAAGCTTTCTTT. It codes for CASSPQGTFDNPEAFF.

The rearrangement uses TRBV15 and TRBJ1-1; no clear D. Germline CDR1 reads LNHNV; CDR2 reads YYDKDF (reference sequence). The V end was cut by 3 bases, the J end by 1 base, with 9 bases between. This CDR3 comprises 14 residues. The CDR3 spells CATSRSLSNTEAFF. CDR3 in DNA: TGTGCCACCAGCAGGTCACTTTCGAACACTGAAGCTTTCTTT.

The genes are TRBV5-8 and TRBJ1-2; D ambiguous. V lost 0 bases to trimming and J lost 2 bases, with 5 bases between them. CDR3 length equals 13 residues. Germline lookup yields CDR1 SGHTS and CDR2 YDEGEE. CDR3 amino acids: CASSLVTNYGYTF. The CDR3 coding sequence is TGTGCCAGCAGCTTGGTCACAAACTATGGCTACACCTTC. Full variable domain (remainder filled in from reference TRBV5-8 and TRBJ1-2): EAGVTQSPTHLIKTRGQQATLRCSPISGHTSVYWYQQALGLGLQFLLWYDEGEERNRGNFPPRFSGRQFPNYSSELNVNALELEDSALYLCASSLVTNYGYTFGSGTRLTVV.

The rearrangement uses TRBV10-3 and TRBJ2-1; no firm D call. CDR3 length: 15 amino acids. Trimming cost V 3 bases and J 0 bases, with 9 bases left between them. Germline CDR1 reads ENHRY; CDR2 reads SYGVKD. This chain's CDR3 is CAISEVESSYNEQFF. CDR3 bases: TGTGCCATCAGTGAAGTGGAAAGCTCCTACAATGAGCAGTTCTTC.

The chain carries TRBV20-1 and TRBJ1-2; the D is unclear. Germline loops: CDR1 DFQATT, CDR2 SNEGSKA (reference sequence). This CDR3 comprises 11 residues. Trimming removed 5 bases from V and 7 bases from J, with 11 bases in between. CDR3 loop: CSAPVSGGYTF. As DNA, the CDR3 is TGCAGTGCTCCCGTGAGTGGTGGCTACACCTTC.

The chain has TRBV18 and TRBJ1-1, with 7 bases fitting TRBD1. The trim removed 3 bases at V and 6 bases at J, leaving 10 bases unmatched. Germline loops: CDR1 KGHSH, CDR2 LQKENI. The CDR3 totals 15 residues. The CDR3 nucleotides are TGTGCCAGCTCACCTAGGGCCACAGGGGTCTCTGAAGCTTTCTTT. It codes for CASSPRATGVSEAFF.

This clone appeared once. V gene TRBV15 combines with J gene TRBJ2-7; D is tentatively TRBD1 or TRBD2 (5 bases each). Per germline, CDR1 LNHNV and CDR2 YYDKDF (reference sequence). Trimming pared 1 base from V and 7 bases from J, leaving 20 bases between. The CDR3 has 16 amino acids. CDR3 loop: CATSRVGGSRIEEQYF. The CDR3 bases are TGTGCCACCAGCAGAGTTGGGGGTTCCCGAATCGAGGAGCAGTACTTC. Supplemented by reference TRBV15 and TRBJ2-7, the full variable domain reads DAMVIQNPRYQVTQFGKPVTLSCSQTLNHNVMYWYQQKSSQAPKLLFHYYDKDFNNEADTPDNFQSRRPNTSFCFLDIRSPGLGDTAMYLCATSRVGGSRIEEQYFGPGTRLTVT.

V gene TRBV2 combines with J gene TRBJ1-1; no clear D. The V end was cut by 8 bases, the J end by 4 bases, with 14 bases between. The CDR3 contains 13 residues. Germline CDR1 is SNHLY and CDR2 is FYNNEI. The CDR3, as DNA: TGTGCCAGCGACCCAAGAAGGGTCACTGAAGCTTTCTTT. Protein product: CASDPRRVTEAFF.

The rearrangement uses TRBV6-1 and TRBJ1-5; D call uncertain. The CDR3 length is 15 residues. CDR1 is MNHNS and CDR2 is SASEGT in the germline V gene. V was trimmed by 0 bases and J by 3 bases, leaving 9 bases between them. As DNA, the CDR3 is TGTGCCAGCAGTGAAGCGGGTCTTTACAATCAGCCCCAGCATTTT. As protein: CASSEAGLYNQPQHF.

This rearrangement joins TRBV5-4 to TRBJ2-1; 11 bases align to TRBD2. This CDR3 comprises 16 residues. Germline CDR1 reads SGHNT; CDR2 reads YYREEE (reference sequence). Trimming removed 3 bases from V and 8 bases from J; junction bases left unmatched: 10. CDR3 bases: TGTGCCAGCAGCTCAAGACTAGCGGGGAGCGAGGATGAGCAGTTCTTC. Translated, it gives CASSSRLAGSEDEQFF.

J is TRBJ1-4 and V is TRBV11-2, with D perhaps matching TRBD1 (5 bases). Germline V gene data show CDR1 as SGHAT and CDR2 as FQNNGV. The germline V and J ends were trimmed by 5 bases and 8 bases, with 15 bases remaining between them. The CDR3 is 14 residues long. The CDR3 here is CASSPGRVREKLFF. The CDR3, as DNA: TGTGCCAGCAGCCCGGGCAGGGTACGAGAAAAACTGTTTTTT.